One and the same sample provided the 10 T cell receptor beta chains below, sequenced in a study of blood T cell repertoires in COVID-19. Using immunoSEQ multiplex PCR, the repertoire was profiled, and TCRdb retains in-frame clones only, with some absent. This repertoire shows around 37,000 clones, around 87% found once; its top ten account for approximately 26%. The sequenced sample was peripheral blood. The receptors stem from a man between 60 and 75 years old with active or convalescent COVID-19.

The chain links TRBV28 to TRBJ2-7, with 12 nucleotides matching TRBD1. From germline, CDR1 is MDHEN and CDR2 SYDVKM. With V trimmed by 3 bases and J by 4 bases, 4 bases remained unmatched. This CDR3 is 15 amino acids long. Written as DNA, the CDR3 is TGTGCCAGCAGTTTTCCGGGACAGGGGGCGTACGAGCAGTACTTC. Its protein product is CASSFPGQGAYEQYF.

Only one count was recorded for this clone. This chain connects TRBV19 to TRBJ2-7, with D possibly being TRBD1 (5 bases). Per the germline V gene, CDR1 is LNHDA and CDR2 is SQIVND (reference sequence). The CDR3 extends over 15 amino acids. Trimming took 0 bases from V and 3 from J, leaving 12 bases between them. The CDR3 sequence: CASSIDLWGYYEQYF. For the CDR3, the DNA is TGTGCCAGTAGTATAGATCTATGGGGCTACTACGAGCAGTACTTC.

The chain carries TRBV19 and TRBJ2-7, with 9 bases that match TRBD1. With V trimmed by 4 bases and J by 4 bases, 5 bases remained unmatched. Germline CDR1 reads LNHDA; CDR2 reads SQIVND (reference sequence). The CDR3 sequence is 14 residues long. CDR3 DNA: TGTGCCAGTAGTACGGGGACAGGGTTGTACGAGCAGTACTTC. It translates to CASSTGTGLYEQYF.

The V gene is TRBV2, the J gene TRBJ2-7, with TRBD2 identical over 8 bases. This CDR3 spans 13 amino acids. V was clipped by 4 bases and J by 9 bases; unmatched bases: 8. CDR1 and CDR2 from the germline V gene are SNHLY and FYNNEI. This CDR3 reads CASSVFREGVQYF. Written as DNA, the CDR3 is TGTGCCAGCAGTGTGTTTCGGGAGGGAGTGCAGTACTTC.

Comment on this clone: The same CDR3 is also encoded by other DNA sequences in this sample. This rearrangement joins TRBV6-5 to TRBJ1-1, with 8 nucleotides matching TRBD1. Trimming removed 2 bases from V and 6 bases from J; junction bases left unmatched: 2. The V gene's germline CDR1 is MNHEY and CDR2 SVGAGI. The CDR3 sequence is 13 residues long. CDR3 sequence reads: CASSYRQGPEAFF. As DNA, the CDR3 is TGTGCCAGCAGTTACAGACAGGGGCCTGAAGCTTTCTTT.

The rearrangement uses TRBV18 and TRBJ1-1; tentatively, D is TRBD1 (5 bases). Germline CDR1 and CDR2: KGHSH and LQKENI. V was shortened by 6 bases and J by 2 bases, with 16 bases between the two germline ends. The CDR3 contains 15 residues. Here the CDR3 DNA reads TGTGCCAGCTCCCTCCTTGGGGGAGGAAACACTGAAGCTTTCTTT. It is translated as CASSLLGGGNTEAFF.

The gene calls are TRBV5-4 and TRBJ2-1; 11 nucleotides line up with TRBD2. Trimming cost V 3 bases and J 8 bases; bases outside gene matches: 13. The CDR3 sequence is 17 residues long. CDR1 is SGHNT and CDR2 is YYREEE in the germline V gene (reference sequence). DNA of the CDR3: TGTGCCAGCAGCTATTATCTAGCGGGAGGAGTTCGATATGAGCAGTTCTTC. Translating gives CASSYYLAGGVRYEQFF.

The chain couples TRBV6-2 or TRBV6-3 to TRBJ1-2, with a tentative D call TRBD1 (5 bases). The CDR3 loop spans 15 amino acids. Germline V gene data show CDR1 as MNHEY and CDR2 as SVGEGT. V was pared by 2 bases and J by 8 bases, with 18 bases between. The chain's CDR3 is CASSYTGGPLSGYTF. CDR3 nucleotide sequence: TGTGCCAGCAGTTACACCGGGGGTCCTCTCTCAGGCTACACCTTC.

The chain has TRBV11-2 and TRBJ2-7, with 10 nucleotides matching TRBD2. V was pared by 2 bases and J by 7 bases, with 8 bases of the junction left unmatched. Germline V gives CDR1 SGHAT, CDR2 FQNNGV. The CDR3 is made up of 15 amino acids. CDR3 DNA: TGTGCCAGCAGCTTAACCCTAGCGGGAGTGGGTGAGCAGTACTTC. It encodes CASSLTLAGVGEQYF.

V is TRBV28 and J is TRBJ2-1; the match to TRBD1 covers 7 bases. In germline, CDR1 is MDHEN, CDR2 SYDVKM. CDR3 size: 17 residues. The J segment lost 2 bases and the V segment lost 7 bases, leaving 14 bases of the junction unmatched. Here the CDR3 DNA reads TGTGCCAGCACCCTGGATGACGTGCAGGGGGCCTACAATGAGCAGTTCTTC. It specifies CASTLDDVQGAYNEQFF.